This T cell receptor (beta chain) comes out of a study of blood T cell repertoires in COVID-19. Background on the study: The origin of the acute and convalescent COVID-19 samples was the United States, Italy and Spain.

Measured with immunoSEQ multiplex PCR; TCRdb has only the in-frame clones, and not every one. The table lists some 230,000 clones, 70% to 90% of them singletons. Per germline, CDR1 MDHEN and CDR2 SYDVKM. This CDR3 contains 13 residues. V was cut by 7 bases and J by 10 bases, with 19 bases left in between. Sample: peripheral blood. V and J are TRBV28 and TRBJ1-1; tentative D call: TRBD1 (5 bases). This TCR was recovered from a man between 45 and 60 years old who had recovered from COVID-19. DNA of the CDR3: TGTGCCAGCACCCCCGGACTGCCCGGGGGAGCTTTCTTT. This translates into CASTPGLPGGAFF.